These 23 T cell receptor beta chains originate from one sample sequenced in a study of blood T cell repertoires in COVID-19 (dated by TCRdb to 2018 to 2020). The library was made by the immunoSEQ multiplex PCR assay. Sourced from immuneACCESS, this table was stored by TCRdb with only in-frame sequences that have V and J called. A share of the clones is absent; for the studies checked, an unresolved V gene accounts for under half, and the remainder has no known explanation. The sample has more than 200,000 clones on record, 84% of them singletons. The ten most abundant clones make up more than 9% of the sample. Sequenced: peripheral blood. These receptors originate from an elderly woman with COVID-19, enrolled during active disease.

This chain connects TRBV11-2 to TRBJ2-2, with 9 bases fitting TRBD1. The V gene end was trimmed by 5 bases and the J gene end by 0 bases; junction bases not matched to a gene: 4. CDR1 is SGHAT and CDR2 is FQNNGV in the germline V gene. The CDR3 runs to 16 residues. CDR3 nucleotides: TGTGCCAGCAGCATCTGGACAGGGGCGAACACCGGGGAGCTGTTTTTT. This gives the protein CASSIWTGANTGELFF. Based on the CDR3 plus reference TRBV11-2 and TRBJ2-2, the full variable domain is EAGVAQSPRYKIIEKRQSVAFWCNPISGHATLYWYQQILGQGPKLLIQFQNNGVVDDSQLPKDRFSAERLKGVDSTLKIQPAKLEDSAVYLCASSIWTGANTGELFFGEGSRLTVL.

The V and J genes are TRBV3-1 (or the pseudogene TRBV3-2) and TRBJ1-1, with D tentatively TRBD1 (5 bases). The germline V and J ends were trimmed by 2 bases and 0 bases, with 7 bases remaining between them. This CDR3 region has 14 residues. CDR1 LGHDT and CDR2 YNNKEL come from the germline V gene (reference sequence). The CDR3 bases are TGTGCCAGCAGCCAAAGACAGATGAACACTGAAGCTTTCTTT. Translating it yields CASSQRQMNTEAFF.

V usage is TRBV2 and J usage is TRBJ1-1, with D perhaps matching TRBD1 (5 bases). The CDR3 length is 12 residues. V dropped 4 bases and J dropped 11 bases, with 14 bases sitting between them. CDR1 is SNHLY and CDR2 is FYNNEI in the germline V gene. The CDR3 coding sequence is TGTGCCAGCAGTGCAGACTCTCAGGGCGCTTTCTTT. This sequence encodes CASSADSQGAFF.

This sequence joins TRBV10-3 and TRBJ1-5, with 12 bases identical to TRBD1. Germline CDR1 is ENHRY and CDR2 is SYGVKD. V dropped 6 bases and J dropped 2; count of bases not matched to a gene: 5. The length of the CDR3 is 16 residues. The CDR3 here is CAISGTGGAGNQPQHF. CDR3 in DNA: TGTGCCATCAGCGGGACAGGGGGCGCCGGCAATCAGCCCCAGCATTTT.

The chain recombines TRBV19 with TRBJ1-1; D is ambiguous. Trimming shortened V by 6 bases and J by 2 bases, and 10 bases separated the two germline ends. Germline V lookup: CDR1 LNHDA, CDR2 SQIVND (reference sequence). The CDR3 contains 13 residues. The chain's CDR3 is CASRRGSNTEAFF. For the CDR3, the DNA is TGTGCCAGTAGGCGAGGGAGCAACACTGAAGCTTTCTTT.

The chain couples TRBV2 to TRBJ1-5; D not resolved. This CDR3 region has 14 residues. Germline V lookup: CDR1 SNHLY, CDR2 FYNNEI. V lost 7 bases to trimming and J lost 6 bases, with 16 bases between them. CDR3 bases: TGTGCCAGCACTAGGAGGGAAGGGAGTCAGCCCCAGCATTTT. This gives the protein CASTRREGSQPQHF.

The V call is TRBV28, the J call TRBJ1-5; D not certain. The V end was cut by 5 bases, the J end by 4 bases, with 18 bases between. The CDR3 runs 16 residues. The germline CDR1 and CDR2 sequences are MDHEN and SYDVKM. The CDR3 loop is CASSPQSTPSNQPQHF. CDR3 DNA sequence: TGTGCCAGCAGTCCCCAGTCCACCCCCTCAAATCAGCCCCAGCATTTT.

V and J are TRBV7-2 and TRBJ1-5; D is perhaps TRBD1 (6 bases). The germline V gene encodes CDR1 SGHTA and CDR2 FQGNSA. Deletions cut 1 base from V and 3 bases from J, with 13 bases between. The CDR3 runs to 16 residues. The CDR3 sequence: CASSLVSGAINQPQHF. CDR3 DNA: TGTGCCAGCAGCTTAGTGTCAGGGGCGATCAATCAGCCCCAGCATTTT.

This clone was counted only a few times. V gene TRBV7-3 combines with J gene TRBJ1-2, with unresolved D. Per germline, CDR1 SGHTA and CDR2 FQGTGA. V dropped 2 bases and J dropped 2 bases, with 6 bases sitting between them. This CDR3 has 13 residues. The CDR3 DNA is TGTGCCAGCAGCTTAGATCAGAACTATGGCTACACCTTC. This codes for CASSLDQNYGYTF. The whole variable domain, remainder taken from reference TRBV7-3 and TRBJ1-2, is GAGVSQTPSNKVTEKGKYVELRCDPISGHTALYWYRQSLGQGPEFLIYFQGTGAADDSGLPNDRFFAVRPEGSVSTLKIQRTERGDSAVYLCASSLDQNYGYTFGSGTRLTVV.

This chain joins TRBV5-8 and TRBJ2-7, with 8 bases identical to TRBD2. Germline CDR1 and CDR2: SGHTS and YDEGEE. The CDR3 runs 16 residues. With V trimmed by 4 bases and J by 7 bases, 16 bases remained unmatched. In DNA, the CDR3 is TGTGCCAGCAGCGACGCTTATACTAGCGGTTCCAGGGAGCAGTACGTC. Translated: CASSDAYTSGSREQYV.

The CDR3 DNA is TGTGCCAGCAGCTTAACTCCACCCGAGACCCAGTACTTC. Translating it yields CASSLTPPETQYF. The chain links TRBV7-2 to TRBJ2-5; D uncertain. CDR1 and CDR2 from the germline V gene are SGHTA and FQGNSA. V was clipped by 2 bases and J by 5 bases, with 9 bases between them. The CDR3 consists of 13 residues.

The V and J genes are TRBV5-4 and TRBJ2-2; 7 bases are a match to TRBD1. Unmatched junction bases numbered 8, after V lost 4 bases and J lost 5 bases. Per germline, CDR1 SGHNT and CDR2 YYREEE (reference sequence). The CDR3 runs to 15 residues. The CDR3 bases are TGTGCCAGCAGCGACCTTACAGGGGAAACCGGGGAGCTGTTTTTT. Translating gives CASSDLTGETGELFF.

The V gene is TRBV5-6, the J gene TRBJ2-1; tentatively, D is TRBD1 (6 bases). Germline loops: CDR1 SGHDT, CDR2 YYEEEE. The CDR3 spans 17 residues. V was trimmed by 5 bases and J by 4 bases, leaving 22 bases between them. The CDR3 protein is CASRGQLLGGLYNEQFF. The CDR3 DNA is TGTGCCAGCAGGGGGCAGCTTCTTGGGGGCCTTTACAATGAGCAGTTCTTC.

This clone is a singleton in its sample. V and J are TRBV19 and TRBJ1-3; maybe TRBD1 (5 bases). The germline V and J ends were trimmed by 2 bases and 0 bases, with 11 bases remaining between them. CDR1 is LNHDA, CDR2 SQIVND, per germline (reference sequence). This CDR3 spans 16 amino acids. The CDR3 bases are TGTGCCAGTAGTATACGACAGCTCGGCTCTGGAAACACCATATATTTT. Residues: CASSIRQLGSGNTIYF. Full variable domain (rest looked up from reference TRBV19 and TRBJ1-3): DGGITQSPKYLFRKEGQNVTLSCEQNLNHDAMYWYRQDPGQGLRLIYYSQIVNDFQKGDIAEGYSVSREKKESFPLTVTSAQKNPTAFYLCASSIRQLGSGNTIYFGEGSWLTVV.

About this clone: This sample includes further DNA sequences coding for the same CDR3. V is TRBV5-1 and J is TRBJ1-2, with D unresolved. The germline V gene encodes CDR1 SGHRS and CDR2 YFSETQ. The CDR3 length is 13 residues. The V end was cut by 1 base, the J end by 4 bases, with 8 bases between. The CDR3 protein is CASSLSQSYGYTF. CDR3 nucleotides: TGCGCCAGCAGCTTGTCACAAAGCTATGGCTACACCTTC.

The gene calls are TRBV20-1 and TRBJ2-5; D perhaps matches TRBD1 (5 bases). The CDR3 loop spans 13 amino acids. Germline V gives CDR1 DFQATT, CDR2 SNEGSKA (reference sequence). Between the trimmed V and J ends, which lost 3 bases and 4 bases, there was a span of 12 bases. The DNA of the CDR3 is TGCAGTGCTAGTTCTTGGGGCGGAGAGACCCAGTACTTC. This sequence encodes CSASSWGGETQYF.

The table lists this clone with a few counts. The V gene is TRBV6-1, the J gene TRBJ1-4; D is unclear. CDR3 length equals 14 residues. Germline assignment: CDR1 MNHNS and CDR2 SASEGT. V was trimmed by 0 bases and J by 4 bases, leaving 6 bases between them. The CDR3 loop is CASSEAWLNEKLFF. The CDR3 DNA is TGTGCCAGCAGTGAAGCTTGGCTTAATGAAAAACTGTTTTTT.

The chain employs TRBV3-1 (or the pseudogene TRBV3-2) and TRBJ2-5; 8 nucleotides align to TRBD2. Trimming at V came to 0 bases and at J to 4 bases, leaving 4 bases not matched to a gene. Germline lookup yields CDR1 LGHDT and CDR2 YNNKEL (reference sequence). CDR3 length: 15 amino acids. The CDR3 here is CASSQDLGGGETQYF. The CDR3 DNA reads as TGTGCCAGCAGCCAAGATCTCGGGGGGGGAGAGACCCAGTACTTC.

This clone turned up a few times. Here the CDR3 reads CASSTRGGKTGVTTYEQYF. CDR3 nucleotides: TGTGCCAGCAGCACTCGGGGCGGTAAAACAGGGGTCACTACCTACGAGCAGTACTTC. The gene calls are TRBV21-1 and TRBJ2-7; TRBD1, the table's D call, lacks a check against the DNA. TRBV21-1 has pseudogene status. The CDR3 is 19 amino acids.

The CDR3 is CASSPQNAGQGIRGYNEQFF. The CDR3 DNA reads as TGTGCCAGCAGTCCCCAAAATGCGGGACAGGGAATCAGGGGCTACAATGAGCAGTTCTTC. V is TRBV28 and J is TRBJ2-1; TRBD1 matches at 9 bases. Germline values: CDR1 MDHEN, CDR2 SYDVKM. The V segment lost 5 bases and the J segment 3 bases; nucleotides outside the gene matches: 20. The CDR3 covers 20 residues.

The chain uses TRBV4-2 and TRBJ2-5; 11 nucleotides match TRBD2. Losses at the gene ends were 4 bases for V and 5 bases for J; bases not matched to a gene: 9. This CDR3 spans 16 amino acids. Germline loops: CDR1 LGHNA, CDR2 YNFKEQ. The CDR3 region is CASSPLAGGPRETQYF. CDR3 nucleotide sequence: TGTGCCAGCAGCCCCTTAGCGGGGGGGCCTCGGGAGACCCAGTACTTC.

The chain is built from TRBV12-3 or TRBV12-4 and TRBJ2-7; D perhaps matches TRBD1 (5 bases). This CDR3 spans 13 amino acids. V gave up 3 bases and J gave up 2 bases, with 8 bases separating them. The CDR3 DNA follows: TGTGCCAGCAGTTTTCAGGGAACCTACGAGCAGTACTTC. It specifies CASSFQGTYEQYF.

The chain is built from TRBV6-1 and TRBJ2-5; weak D call: TRBD1 (5 bases). The germline gives CDR1 MNHNS, CDR2 SASEGT. V was trimmed by 0 bases and J by 5 bases, leaving 16 bases between them. The CDR3 loop spans 16 amino acids. The CDR3 DNA sequence: TGTGCCAGCAGTGAAGCGCTACAGGTCGAGGAGGAGACCCAGTACTTC. It translates to CASSEALQVEEETQYF.